Listed below are T cell receptor beta chains from one sample, sequenced in a study of beta chain features in type 1 diabetes. Using immunoSEQ multiplex PCR, the repertoire was profiled, and TCRdb retains in-frame clones only, with some absent. This table has roughly 120,000 clones, almost 40% appearing once. The sequenced material came from stem cell memory CD4+ T cells from blood. These receptors all stem from a woman between 18 and 30 years old in good health. CDR3s include the opening cysteine and the closing phenylalanine or tryptophan. Each record gives: V gene, D gene, J gene, clone size, CDR3 DNA, CDR3 protein. The D gene is left open where the match is weak. Expanded clones get a size class; other rows say once, few or many, or leave the size out.

TRBV15,NA,TRBJ1-1,NA,TGTGCCACCAGCAGTCAAGGGGGTGAAGCTTTCTTT,CATSSQGGEAFF
TRBV5-6,NA,TRBJ2-2,few,TGTGCCAGCAGCTTGGGCCGGACCGGGGAGCTGTTTTTT,CASSLGRTGELFF
TRBV27,TRBD1,TRBJ2-2,NA,TGTGCCAGCAGTTTTCCCGGGACAGCGAACACCGGGGAGCTGTTTTTT,CASSFPGTANTGELFF
TRBV9,TRBD1,TRBJ1-3,NA,TGTGCCAGCAGCGTAGCCCAGGGGGCCTCTGGAAACACCATATATTTT,CASSVAQGASGNTIYF
TRBV19,TRBD1,TRBJ1-5,NA,TGTGCCAGTAGACCTTGGACAGGGAACAATCAGCCCCAGCATTTT,CASRPWTGNNQPQHF
TRBV7-9,NA,TRBJ2-7,few,TGTGCCAGCAGCCCGCGTGGCGGGCCCTACTCCTACGAGCAGTACTTC,CASSPRGGPYSYEQYF
TRBV2,TRBD1,TRBJ1-5,NA,TGTGCCAGCAGGGGGACAGGGATAAATCAGCCCCAGCATTTT,CASRGTGINQPQHF
TRBV27,NA,TRBJ2-1,NA,TGTGCCAGCAGTAGCGGAACATCCTACAATGAGCAGTTCTTC,CASSSGTSYNEQFF
TRBV9,TRBD2,TRBJ2-5,NA,TGTGCCAGCAGCGTAGAGGGTCTCGGGAGGGAGACCCAGTACTTC,CASSVEGLGRETQYF
TRBV10-3,NA,TRBJ2-2,NA,TGTGCCATCAGTGAGTCTCAGGCCCGGGAGCTGTTTTTT,CAISESQARELFF